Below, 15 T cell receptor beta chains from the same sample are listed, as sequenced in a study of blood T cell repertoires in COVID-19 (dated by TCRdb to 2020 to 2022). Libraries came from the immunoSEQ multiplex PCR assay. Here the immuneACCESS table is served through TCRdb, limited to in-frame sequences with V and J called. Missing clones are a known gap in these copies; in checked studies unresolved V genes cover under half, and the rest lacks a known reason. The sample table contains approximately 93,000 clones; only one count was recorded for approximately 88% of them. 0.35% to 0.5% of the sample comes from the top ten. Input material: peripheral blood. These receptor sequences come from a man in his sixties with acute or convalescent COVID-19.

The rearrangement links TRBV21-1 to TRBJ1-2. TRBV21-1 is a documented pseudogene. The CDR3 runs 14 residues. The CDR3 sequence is CASSKGEGEKGYTF. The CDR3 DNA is TGTGCCAGCAGCAAGGGGGAGGGGGAGAAAGGCTACACCTTC.

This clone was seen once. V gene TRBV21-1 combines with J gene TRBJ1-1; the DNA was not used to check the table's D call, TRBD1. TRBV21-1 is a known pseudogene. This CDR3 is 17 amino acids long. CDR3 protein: CASSNRDIPPMNTEAFF. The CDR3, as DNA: TGTGCCAGCAGCAACCGGGACATACCTCCAATGAACACTGAAGCTTTCTTT.

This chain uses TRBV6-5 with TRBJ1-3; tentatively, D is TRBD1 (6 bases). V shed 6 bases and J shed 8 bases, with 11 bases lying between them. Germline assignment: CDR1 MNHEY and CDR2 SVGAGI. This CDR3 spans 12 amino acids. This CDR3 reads CASSPGTYTIYF. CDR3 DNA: TGTGCCAGCAGCCCAGGGACATACACCATATATTTT.

The chain's CDR3 is CASSRGNHNEQFF. CDR3 sequence (DNA): TGTGCCAGCAGTCGCGGGAACCACAATGAGCAGTTCTTC. The chain joins TRBV6-2 or TRBV6-3 to TRBJ2-1, with a possible D match to TRBD2 (6 bases). Per germline, CDR1 MNHEY and CDR2 SVGEGT. Deletions cut 5 bases from V and 5 bases from J, with 10 bases between. CDR3 length: 13 residues.

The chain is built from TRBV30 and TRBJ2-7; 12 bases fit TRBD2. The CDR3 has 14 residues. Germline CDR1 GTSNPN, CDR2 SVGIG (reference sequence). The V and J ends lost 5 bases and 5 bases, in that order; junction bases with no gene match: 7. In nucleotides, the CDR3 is TGTGCCTGGGCTAGACTAGCGGGAGCCCACGAGCAGTACTTC. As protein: CAWARLAGAHEQYF.

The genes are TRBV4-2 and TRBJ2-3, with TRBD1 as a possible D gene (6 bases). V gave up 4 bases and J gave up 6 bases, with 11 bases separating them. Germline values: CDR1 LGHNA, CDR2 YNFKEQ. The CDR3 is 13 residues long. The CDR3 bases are TGTGCCAGCAGCCGGGACACTTCGGATACGCAGTATTTT. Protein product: CASSRDTSDTQYF.

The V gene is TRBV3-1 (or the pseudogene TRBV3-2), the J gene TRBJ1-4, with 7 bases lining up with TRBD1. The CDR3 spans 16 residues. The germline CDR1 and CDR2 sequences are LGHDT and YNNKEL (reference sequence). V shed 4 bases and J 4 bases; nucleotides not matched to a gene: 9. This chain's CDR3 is CASSPYGQANNEKLFF. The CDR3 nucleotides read TGTGCCAGCAGCCCCTACGGACAGGCCAATAATGAAAAACTGTTTTTT.

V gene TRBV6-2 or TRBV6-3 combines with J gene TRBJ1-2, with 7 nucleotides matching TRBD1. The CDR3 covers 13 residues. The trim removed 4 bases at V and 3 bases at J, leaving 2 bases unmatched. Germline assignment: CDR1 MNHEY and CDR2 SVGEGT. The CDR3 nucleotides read TGTGCCAGCAGTTTTCAGGGGGACTATGGCTACACCTTC. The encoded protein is CASSFQGDYGYTF.

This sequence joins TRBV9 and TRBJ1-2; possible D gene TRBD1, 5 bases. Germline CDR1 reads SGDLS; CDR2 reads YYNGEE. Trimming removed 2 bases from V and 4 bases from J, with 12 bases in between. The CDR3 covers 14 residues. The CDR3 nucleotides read TGTGCCAGCAGCGTCTCGCAGGGACTCTATGGCTACACCTTC. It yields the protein CASSVSQGLYGYTF.

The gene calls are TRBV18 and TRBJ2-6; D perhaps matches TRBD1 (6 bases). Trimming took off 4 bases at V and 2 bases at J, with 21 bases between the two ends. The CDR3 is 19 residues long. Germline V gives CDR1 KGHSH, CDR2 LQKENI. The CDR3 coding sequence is TGTGCCAGCTCACGGGACCCGGGCAGGGGCTTAGCTGGGGCCAACGTCCTGACTTTC. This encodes CASSRDPGRGLAGANVLTF.

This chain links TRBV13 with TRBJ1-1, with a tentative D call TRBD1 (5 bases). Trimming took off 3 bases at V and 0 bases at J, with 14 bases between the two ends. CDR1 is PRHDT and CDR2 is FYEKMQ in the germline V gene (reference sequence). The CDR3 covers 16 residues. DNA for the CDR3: TGTGCCAGCAGCTTCCCCGAAGGGGCCATGAACACTGAAGCTTTCTTT. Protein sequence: CASSFPEGAMNTEAFF.

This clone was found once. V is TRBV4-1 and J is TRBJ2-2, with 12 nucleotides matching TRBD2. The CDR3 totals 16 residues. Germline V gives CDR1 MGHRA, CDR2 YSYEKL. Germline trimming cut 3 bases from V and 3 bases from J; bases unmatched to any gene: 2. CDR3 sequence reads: CASSHLAGGDTGELFF. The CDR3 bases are TGCGCCAGCAGCCATCTAGCGGGAGGGGACACCGGGGAGCTGTTTTTT.

CDR3 coding DNA: TGTGCCAGCAGCTTAACCAGGGGGAACACTGAAGCTTTCTTT. Protein sequence: CASSLTRGNTEAFF. V gene TRBV11-2 combines with J gene TRBJ1-1, with a tentative D call TRBD1 (6 bases). Deletions cut 2 bases from V and 1 base from J, with 8 bases between. This CDR3 region has 14 residues. The germline gives CDR1 SGHAT, CDR2 FQNNGV.

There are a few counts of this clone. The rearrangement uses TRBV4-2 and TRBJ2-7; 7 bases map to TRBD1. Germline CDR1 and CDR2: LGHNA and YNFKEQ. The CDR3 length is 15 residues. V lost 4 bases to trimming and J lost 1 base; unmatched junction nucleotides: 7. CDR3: CASSRSGTASYEQYF. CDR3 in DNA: TGTGCCAGCAGCCGATCCGGGACAGCTTCCTACGAGCAGTACTTC.

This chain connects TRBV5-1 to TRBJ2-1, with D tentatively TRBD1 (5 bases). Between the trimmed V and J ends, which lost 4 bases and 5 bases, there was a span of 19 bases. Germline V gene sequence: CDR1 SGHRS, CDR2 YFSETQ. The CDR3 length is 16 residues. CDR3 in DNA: TGCGCCAGCAGCATCCCGGCTTTTTCAGGGAACAATGAGCAGTTCTTC. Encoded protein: CASSIPAFSGNNEQFF. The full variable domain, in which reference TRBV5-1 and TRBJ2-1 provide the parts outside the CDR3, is KAGVTQTPRYLIKTRGQQVTLSCSPISGHRSVSWYQQTPGQGLQFLFEYFSETQRNKGNFPGRFSGRQFSNSRSEMNVSTLELGDSALYLCASSIPAFSGNNEQFFGPGTRLTVL.